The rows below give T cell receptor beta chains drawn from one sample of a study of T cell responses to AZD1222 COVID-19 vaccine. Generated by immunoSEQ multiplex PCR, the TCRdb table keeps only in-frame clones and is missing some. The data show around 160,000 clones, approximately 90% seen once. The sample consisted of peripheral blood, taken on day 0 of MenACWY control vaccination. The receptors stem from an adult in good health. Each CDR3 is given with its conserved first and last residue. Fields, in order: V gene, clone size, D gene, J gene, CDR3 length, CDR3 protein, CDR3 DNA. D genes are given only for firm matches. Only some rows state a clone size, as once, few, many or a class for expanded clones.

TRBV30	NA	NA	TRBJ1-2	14	CAWSFRGLAYGYTF	TGTGCCTGGAGTTTCCGGGGGTTGGCCTATGGCTACACCTTC
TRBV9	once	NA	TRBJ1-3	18	CASSSSRGRMSSGNTIYF	TGTGCCAGCAGCTCGTCGCGGGGTAGGATGAGCTCTGGAAACACCATATATTTT
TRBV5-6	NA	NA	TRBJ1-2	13	CASSLRENYGYTF	TGTGCCAGCAGCTTGCGAGAAAACTATGGCTACACCTTC
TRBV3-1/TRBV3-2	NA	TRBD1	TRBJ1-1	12	CASSQGTGGAFF	TGTGCCAGCAGCCAAGGGACAGGGGGCGCTTTCTTT
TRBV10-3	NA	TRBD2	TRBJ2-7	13	CAITSGTTYEQYF	TGTGCCATCACTAGCGGGACTACCTACGAGCAGTACTTC
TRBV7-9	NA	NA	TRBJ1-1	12	CASSFTNREAFF	TGTGCCAGCAGCTTTACTAACCGTGAAGCTTTCTTT
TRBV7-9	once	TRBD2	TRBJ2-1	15	CASSQAGGVYNEQFF	TGTGCCAGCAGCCAAGCGGGAGGGGTTTACAATGAGCAGTTCTTC
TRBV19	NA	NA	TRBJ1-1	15	CASSMGWGGDPEAFF	TGTGCCAGTAGTATGGGTTGGGGAGGGGACCCTGAAGCTTTCTTT
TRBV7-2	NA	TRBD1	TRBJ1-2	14	CASSLDRGDYGYTF	TGTGCCAGCAGCCTGGACAGGGGCGACTATGGCTACACCTTC
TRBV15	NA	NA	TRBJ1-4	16	CATSREPRVGEEKLFF	TGTGCCACCAGCAGAGAGCCTCGGGTAGGGGAAGAAAAACTGTTTTTT
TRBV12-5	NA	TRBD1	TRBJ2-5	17	CASGWQKPDRVEETQYF	TGTGCTAGTGGTTGGCAGAAACCGGACAGGGTTGAAGAGACCCAGTACTTC
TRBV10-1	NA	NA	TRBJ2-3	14	CASRKGLSTDTQYF	TGCGCCAGCAGGAAGGGACTTAGCACAGATACGCAGTATTTT
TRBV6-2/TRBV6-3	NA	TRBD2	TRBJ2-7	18	CASSYPTYLTSGSHEQYF	TGTGCCAGCAGTTACCCAACGTATCTGACTAGCGGGAGCCACGAGCAGTACTTC
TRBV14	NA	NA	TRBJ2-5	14	CASSQDVYQETQYF	TGTGCCAGCAGCCAAGATGTGTACCAAGAGACCCAGTACTTC
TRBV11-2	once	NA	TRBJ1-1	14	CASSWGRGNTEAFF	TGTGCCAGCAGCTGGGGGCGTGGAAACACTGAAGCTTTCTTT
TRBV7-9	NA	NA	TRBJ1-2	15	CASSLPSGRNYGYTF	TGTGCCAGCAGCTTGCCCTCGGGGCGTAACTATGGCTACACCTTC
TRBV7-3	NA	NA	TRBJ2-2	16	CASSLNFGANTGELFF	TGTGCCAGCAGCTTAAATTTCGGTGCGAACACCGGGGAGCTGTTTTTT
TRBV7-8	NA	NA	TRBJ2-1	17	CASRPSRGALVHNEQFF	TGTGCCAGCAGACCCTCTCGTGGGGCGTTAGTCCACAATGAGCAGTTCTTC
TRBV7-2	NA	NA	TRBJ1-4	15	CASSLGGTFNEKLFF	TGTGCCAGCAGCTTAGGGGGGACCTTTAATGAAAAACTGTTTTTT
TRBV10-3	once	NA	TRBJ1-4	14	CAISGGGANEKLFF	TGTGCCATCAGTGGTGGGGGGGCGAATGAAAAACTGTTTTTT
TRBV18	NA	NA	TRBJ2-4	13	CASSTDSKNIQYF	TGTGCCAGCTCCACGGACAGCAAAAACATTCAGTACTTC
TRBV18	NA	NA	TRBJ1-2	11	CASSRGDGYTF	TGTGCCAGCTCACGGGGCGATGGCTACACCTTC
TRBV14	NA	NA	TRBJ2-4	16	CASSHGGYLAKNIQYF	TGTGCCAGCAGCCACGGCGGATACCTAGCCAAAAACATTCAGTACTTC
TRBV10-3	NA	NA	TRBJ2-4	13	CAIGGPPENIQYF	TGTGCCATCGGAGGGCCCCCAGAAAACATTCAGTACTTC
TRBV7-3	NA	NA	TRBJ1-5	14	CASSSGQSNQPQHF	TGTGCCAGCAGCTCCGGACAGTCCAATCAGCCCCAGCATTTT
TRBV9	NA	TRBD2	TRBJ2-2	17	CASSVDPAGGRTGELFF	TGTGCCAGCAGCGTAGATCCAGCGGGAGGGCGAACCGGGGAGCTGTTTTTT
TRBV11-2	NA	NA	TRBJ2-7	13	CASSPGGNYEQYF	TGTGCCAGCAGCCCGGGTGGCAATTACGAGCAGTACTTC
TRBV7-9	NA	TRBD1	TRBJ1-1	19	CASSLEVMTGRPLGTEAFF	TGTGCCAGCAGCTTAGAAGTAATGACAGGGAGGCCCCTTGGGACTGAAGCTTTCTTT
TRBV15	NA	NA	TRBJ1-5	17	CATSREGTSLYYQPQHF	TGTGCCACCAGCAGAGAAGGGACCAGTTTATACTATCAGCCCCAGCATTTT
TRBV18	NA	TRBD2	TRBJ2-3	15	CASSPLAASTDTQYF	TGTGCCAGCTCACCCCTAGCGGCTAGCACAGATACGCAGTATTTT
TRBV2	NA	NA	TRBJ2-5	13	CASSRRHEQEKYF	TGTGCCAGCAGCCGGCGCCATGAACAGGAGAAGTACTTC
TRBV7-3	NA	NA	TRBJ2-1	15	CASSLERSSYNEQFF	TGTGCCAGCAGCCTAGAAAGGAGCTCCTACAATGAGCAGTTCTTC
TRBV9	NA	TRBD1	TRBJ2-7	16	CASSVGVPGQGYEQYF	TGTGCCAGCAGCGTAGGGGTGCCGGGACAGGGCTACGAGCAGTACTTC
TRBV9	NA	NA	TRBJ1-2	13	CASSVVPNYGYTF	TGTGCCAGCAGCGTAGTTCCTAACTATGGCTACACCTTC
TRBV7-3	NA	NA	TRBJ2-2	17	CASSYDFRGVNTGELFF	TGTGCCAGCAGCTATGACTTTCGCGGGGTGAACACCGGGGAGCTGTTTTTT
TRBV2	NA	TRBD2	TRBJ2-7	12	CAGERGPYEQYF	TGTGCCGGAGAGCGGGGGCCCTACGAGCAGTACTTC
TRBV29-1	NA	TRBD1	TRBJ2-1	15	CSGAGTETSYNEQFF	TGCAGCGGCGCCGGGACAGAGACTTCCTACAATGAGCAGTTCTTC
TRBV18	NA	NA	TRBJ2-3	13	CASSPGTKDTQYF	TGTGCCAGCTCACCCGGGACAAAAGATACGCAGTATTTT
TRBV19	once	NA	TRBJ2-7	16	CASSILIGTGTYEQYF	TGTGCCAGTAGTATCCTAATCGGGACCGGGACCTACGAGCAGTACTTC
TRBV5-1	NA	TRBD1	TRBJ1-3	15	CASSPGTGFGNTIYF	TGCGCCAGCAGCCCCGGGACAGGGTTTGGAAACACCATATATTTT
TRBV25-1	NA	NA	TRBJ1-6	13	CASSERQNSPLHF	TGTGCCAGCAGTGAAAGGCAGAATTCACCCCTCCACTTT
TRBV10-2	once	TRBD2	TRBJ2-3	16	CASSGTSGSRTDTQYF	TGCGCCAGCAGTGGGACTAGCGGGAGTCGAACAGATACGCAGTATTTT
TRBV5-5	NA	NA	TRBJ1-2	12	CASSPQGNGYTF	TGTGCCAGCAGTCCACAGGGAAATGGCTACACCTTC
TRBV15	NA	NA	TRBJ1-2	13	CATSRWGSDGYTF	TGTGCCACCAGCAGATGGGGCAGTGATGGCTACACCTTC
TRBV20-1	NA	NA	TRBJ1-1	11	CSAPNQTRAFF	TGCAGTGCCCCCAACCAGACGAGGGCTTTCTTT
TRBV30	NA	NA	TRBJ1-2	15	CAWRPTGTGGSGYTF	TGTGCCTGGAGGCCGACCGGGACCGGGGGTTCTGGCTACACCTTC
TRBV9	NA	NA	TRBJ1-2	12	CASSVDSRGYTF	TGTGCCAGCAGCGTAGACAGTCGAGGCTACACCTTC
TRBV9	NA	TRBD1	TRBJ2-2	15	CASSVFGQASGELFF	TGTGCCAGCAGCGTATTCGGACAGGCTTCCGGGGAGCTGTTTTTT
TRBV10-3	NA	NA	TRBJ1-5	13	CAISESSNQPQHF	TGTGCCATCAGTGAGTCTAGCAATCAGCCCCAGCATTTT